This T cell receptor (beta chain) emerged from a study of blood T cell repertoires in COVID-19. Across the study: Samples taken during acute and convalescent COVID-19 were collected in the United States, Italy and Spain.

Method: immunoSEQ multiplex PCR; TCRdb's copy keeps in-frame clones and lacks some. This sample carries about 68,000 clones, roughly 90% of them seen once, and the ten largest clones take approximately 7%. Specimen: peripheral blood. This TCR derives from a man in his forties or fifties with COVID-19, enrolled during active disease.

CDR3 protein: CAWSDGQGKTEAFF. CDR3 nucleotide sequence: TGTGCCTGGAGTGATGGCCAGGGGAAAACTGAAGCTTTCTTT. The chain links TRBV30 to TRBJ1-1, with D possibly TRBD1 on 6 matching bases. CDR3 length equals 14 residues. Germline CDR1 is GTSNPN and CDR2 is SVGIG (reference sequence). V lost 1 base to trimming and J lost 5 bases, with 14 bases between them. Full variable domain (rest looked up from reference TRBV30 and TRBJ1-1): SQTIHQWPATLVQPVGSPLSLECTVEGTSNPNLYWYRQAAGRGLQLLFYSVGIGQISSEVPQNLSASRPQDRQFILSSKKLLLSDSGFYLCAWSDGQGKTEAFFGQGTRLTVV.